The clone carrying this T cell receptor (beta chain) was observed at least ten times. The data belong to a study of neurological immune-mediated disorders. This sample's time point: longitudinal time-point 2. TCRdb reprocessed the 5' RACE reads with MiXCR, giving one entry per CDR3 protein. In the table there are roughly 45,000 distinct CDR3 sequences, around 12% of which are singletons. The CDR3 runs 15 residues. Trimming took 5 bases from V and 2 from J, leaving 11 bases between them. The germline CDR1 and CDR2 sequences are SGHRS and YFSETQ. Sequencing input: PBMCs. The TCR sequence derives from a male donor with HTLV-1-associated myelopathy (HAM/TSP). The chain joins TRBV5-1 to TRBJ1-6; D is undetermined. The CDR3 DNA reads TGCGCCAGCAGTGCCGGGGAGACCTATAATTCACCCCTCCACTTT. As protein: CASSAGETYNSPLHF. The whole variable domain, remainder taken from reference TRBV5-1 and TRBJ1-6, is KAGVTQTPRYLIKTRGQQVTLSCSPISGHRSVSWYQQTPGQGLQFLFEYFSETQRNKGNFPGRFSGRQFSNSRSEMNVSTLELGDSALYLCASSAGETYNSPLHFGNGTRLTVT.